The 29 T cell receptor beta chains listed next were all sequenced from one sample in a study of T cell changes during pregnancy in multiple sclerosis. The repertoire was sequenced with immunoSEQ multiplex PCR; TCRdb's copy has only in-frame clones and lacks some. The table records roughly 89,000 clones, roughly 93% of them present only once. The sample consisted of peripheral blood, taken in the third trimester of pregnancy. These receptors were obtained from a female donor with multiple sclerosis, enrolled in a pregnancy study.

On this clone itself: At one boundary the junction diverges from the germline segment, which might be a read error. The rearrangement uses TRBV4-2 and TRBJ2-1; 10 positions agree with TRBD2. The germline CDR1 and CDR2 sequences are LGHNA and YNFKEQ. The CDR3 has 16 residues. Written as DNA, the CDR3 is TGTGCCAGCAGCCACCGAAGACTAGCGGGTCACAACGAGCAGTTCTTC. This codes for CASSHRRLAGHNEQFF.

The genes are TRBV5-6 and TRBJ2-7; maybe TRBD2 (6 bases). V lost 3 bases to trimming and J lost 1 base, with 8 bases between them. Germline CDR1 is SGHDT and CDR2 is YYEEEE. The CDR3 is made up of 13 amino acids. CDR3 amino acids: CASSSGTSYEQYF. DNA for the CDR3: TGTGCCAGCAGCTCCGGGACTTCCTACGAGCAGTACTTC.

V is TRBV21-1 and J is TRBJ1-4. TRBV21-1 is reported as a pseudogene. The CDR3 is made up of 17 amino acids. The CDR3 nucleotides read TGTGCCAGCGGGCGGGGCTATGGATTCGCAACTAATGAAAAACTGTTTTTT. Translated: CASGRGYGFATNEKLFF.

V usage is TRBV10-3 and J usage is TRBJ1-2; a possible D gene is TRBD1 (5 bases). The CDR3 has 12 residues. Germline V lookup: CDR1 ENHRY, CDR2 SYGVKD. The V end lost 6 bases, the J end lost 2 bases, and 7 bases lay between the germline ends. This CDR3 is CAIRRQNYGYTF. The CDR3 DNA follows: TGTGCCATCAGGAGACAGAACTATGGCTACACCTTC.

This sequence joins TRBV4-1 and TRBJ1-1; TRBD1 might be the D (5 bases). This CDR3 comprises 15 residues. Trimming took 1 base from V and 3 from J, leaving 12 bases between them. Germline CDR1 and CDR2: MGHRA and YSYEKL. The CDR3 loop is CASSQARGADTEAFF. CDR3 DNA: TGCGCCAGCAGCCAAGCAAGGGGTGCAGACACTGAAGCTTTCTTT.

CDR3 residues: CASSPILWGGGNEKLFF. The CDR3 DNA reads as TGTGCCAGCAGCCCGATCTTGTGGGGCGGTGGGAATGAAAAACTGTTTTTT. The V call is TRBV7-9, the J call TRBJ1-4; possible D gene TRBD1, 5 bases. This CDR3 contains 17 residues. Trimming stripped 5 bases from V and 5 bases from J, with 21 bases between. Germline CDR1 and CDR2: SEHNR and FQNEAQ (reference sequence). The whole variable domain, filled in from reference TRBV7-9 and TRBJ1-4, reads DTGVSQNPRHKITKRGQNVTFRCDPISEHNRLYWYRQTLGQGPEFLTYFQNEAQLEKSRLLSDRFSAERPKGSFSTLEIQRTEQGDSAMYLCASSPILWGGGNEKLFFGSGTQLSVL.

The V and J genes are TRBV13 and TRBJ2-3, with a tentative D call TRBD1 (6 bases). There are 17 residues in the CDR3. Trimming took off 5 bases at V and 2 bases at J, with 20 bases between the two ends. Germline CDR1 and CDR2: PRHDT and FYEKMQ (reference sequence). The chain's CDR3 is CASSAQVGGEATDTQYF. CDR3 sequence (DNA): TGTGCCAGCAGCGCTCAGGTAGGGGGAGAGGCCACAGATACGCAGTATTTT.

This chain uses TRBV6-5 with TRBJ2-7; 9 bases fit TRBD2. This CDR3 is 15 amino acids long. The V segment lost 2 bases and the J segment 5 bases; nucleotides outside the gene matches: 7. Germline lookup yields CDR1 MNHEY and CDR2 SVGAGI. The CDR3 region is CASSYGFSGSDEQYF. Written as DNA, the CDR3 is TGTGCCAGCAGTTACGGGTTTAGCGGGAGTGACGAGCAGTACTTC.

This chain joins TRBV28 and TRBJ2-7; 9 bases align to TRBD2. V lost 3 bases, J lost 3 bases, and 12 bases stayed unmatched. CDR1 and CDR2 from the germline V gene are MDHEN and SYDVKM. The CDR3 is 17 amino acids. CDR3 loop: CASSLYLPSGENYEQYF. The CDR3 coding sequence is TGTGCCAGCAGTTTGTATCTCCCTAGCGGGGAGAACTACGAGCAGTACTTC. The variable domain in full, completed from reference TRBV28 and TRBJ2-7, reads DVKVTQSSRYLVKRTGEKVFLECVQDMDHENMFWYRQDPGLGLRLIYFSYDVKMKEKGDIPEGYSVSREKKERFSLILESASTNQTSMYLCASSLYLPSGENYEQYFGPGTRLTVT.

In this sample, this clone turned up once. J is TRBJ1-1 and V is TRBV25-1, with TRBD1 as a possible D gene (6 bases). Trimming pared 4 bases from V and 3 bases from J, leaving 12 bases between. The CDR3 length is 14 residues. Germline values: CDR1 MGHDK, CDR2 SYGVNS. CDR3 sequence reads: CASSAGEQYTEAFF. For the CDR3, the DNA is TGTGCCAGCAGTGCAGGGGAACAATACACTGAAGCTTTCTTT.

The chain is built from TRBV5-6 and TRBJ1-2, with 8 bases identical to TRBD1. Germline loops: CDR1 SGHDT, CDR2 YYEEEE. After removal of 4 bases from V and 7 bases from J, the junction contained 6 bases not matched to a gene. This CDR3 is built from 13 residues. The CDR3 protein is CASSLIDRGGYTF. For the CDR3, the DNA is TGTGCCAGCAGCCTCATCGACAGGGGTGGCTACACCTTC.

The rearrangement uses TRBV7-8 and TRBJ2-1; D may be TRBD2 (5 bases). V was trimmed by 6 bases and J by 3 bases, leaving 18 bases between them. The CDR3 runs 16 residues. Germline V gene data show CDR1 as SGHVS and CDR2 as FQNEAQ. CDR3 nucleotides: TGTGCCAGCAGTGAACTCACCGAAGGAGGCTACAATGAGCAGTTCTTC. Protein: CASSELTEGGYNEQFF.

The chain links TRBV20-1 to TRBJ2-3; D may be TRBD2 (6 bases). The CDR3 is made up of 11 amino acids. Per the germline V gene, CDR1 is DFQATT and CDR2 is SNEGSKA (reference sequence). V was trimmed by 8 bases and J by 7 bases, leaving 13 bases between them. CDR3 bases: TGCAGTCCGCCGGGAGCAAATACGCAGTATTTT. Its protein product is CSPPGANTQYF.

The chain carries TRBV7-2 and TRBJ2-3, with 14 bases matching TRBD2. Per the germline V gene, CDR1 is SGHTA and CDR2 is FQGNSA. J lost 4 bases, V lost 1 base, and 4 bases had no gene match. The length of the CDR3 is 17 residues. The CDR3 DNA sequence: TGTGCCAGCAGCTTAGGACTAGCGGGAGGGCCAGCAGATACGCAGTATTTT. It codes for CASSLGLAGGPADTQYF.

This chain uses TRBV28 with TRBJ2-5; 9 bases are shared with TRBD2. CDR3 length equals 14 residues. Trimming took 3 bases from V and 8 from J; bases not matched to a gene: 7. In germline, CDR1 is MDHEN, CDR2 SYDVKM. The CDR3 nucleotides are TGTGCCAGCAGTTTCCTTAGCGGGAGTGGAACCCAGTACTTC. It specifies CASSFLSGSGTQYF.

V usage is TRBV2 and J usage is TRBJ1-2, with TRBD1 as a possible D gene (6 bases). Trimming removed 7 bases at V and 8 bases at J, with 14 bases between. The CDR3 has 12 amino acids. Germline CDR1 and CDR2: SNHLY and FYNNEI. The CDR3 sequence: CASTAPGQGYTF. The CDR3 coding sequence is TGTGCCAGCACCGCCCCCGGACAGGGCTACACCTTC.

The genes are TRBV27 and TRBJ1-2; D gene unclear. The CDR3 length is 13 residues. V lost 4 bases and J 2 bases, leaving 8 bases between the germline ends. Germline V gene data show CDR1 as MNHEY and CDR2 as SMNVEV (reference sequence). The chain's CDR3 is CASSSGTNYGYTF. The CDR3 nucleotides are TGTGCCAGCAGTTCGGGAACGAACTATGGCTACACCTTC.

For the CDR3, the DNA is TGCGCCAGCAGCCAAAACGGACAGGGGTTCTATGGCTACACCTTC. The encoded protein is CASSQNGQGFYGYTF. This chain connects TRBV4-1 to TRBJ1-2, with 9 bases aligning to TRBD1. This CDR3 has 15 residues. CDR1 and CDR2 from the germline V gene are MGHRA and YSYEKL. J was trimmed by 4 bases and V by 2 bases; bases with no gene match: 5.

The chain has TRBV5-6 and TRBJ2-7; possible D gene TRBD2, 5 bases. The CDR3 is made up of 15 amino acids. Deletions cut 4 bases from V and 2 bases from J, with 16 bases between. Per germline, CDR1 SGHDT and CDR2 YYEEEE. The CDR3 nucleotides read TGTGCCAGCAGCCGAAAAGAGTGGGAGACCTACGAGCAGTACTTC. It encodes CASSRKEWETYEQYF.

The V and J genes are TRBV19 and TRBJ1-1; D is undetermined. The V and J ends lost 5 bases and 1 base respectively, with 8 bases between them. The CDR3 has 13 residues. Germline loops: CDR1 LNHDA, CDR2 SQIVND (reference sequence). CDR3 in DNA: TGTGCCAGTAGTTCCGGTCAGAACACTGAAGCTTTCTTT. Residues: CASSSGQNTEAFF.

The count of this clone is one. V usage is TRBV29-1 and J usage is TRBJ1-4; possible D gene TRBD1, 6 bases. V lost 8 bases and J lost 8, with 21 bases in between. The V gene's germline CDR1 is SQVTM and CDR2 ANQGSEA. This CDR3 has 14 amino acids. The CDR3 spells CSIKRGGLGEKLFF. DNA for the CDR3: TGCAGCATAAAGAGGGGGGGGCTTGGGGAAAAACTGTTTTTT.

This chain links TRBV7-8 with TRBJ2-1; 7 positions agree with TRBD2. Germline assignment: CDR1 SGHVS and CDR2 FQNEAQ. The CDR3 loop spans 14 amino acids. The V gene end was trimmed by 0 bases and the J gene end by 9 bases; junction bases not matched to a gene: 5. This CDR3 is CASSLARTSLEQFF. CDR3 bases: TGTGCCAGCAGCTTAGCGAGGACTAGTCTTGAGCAGTTCTTC. The entire variable domain, with the rest obtained from reference TRBV7-8 and TRBJ2-1, is as follows: GAGVSQSPRYKVAKRGQDVALRCDPISGHVSLFWYQQALGQGPEFLTYFQNEAQLDKSGLPSDRFFAERPEGSVSTLKIQRTQQEDSAVYLCASSLARTSLEQFFGPGTRLTVL.

The chain uses TRBV6-1 and TRBJ2-5; D is ambiguous. The CDR3 covers 18 residues. V was pared by 3 bases and J by 4 bases, with 24 bases between. Germline V gives CDR1 MNHNS, CDR2 SASEGT. CDR3 bases: TGTGCCAGCAGTGACTTTCTGAGGCGCCAACGGATGGGAGAGACCCAGTACTTC. It encodes CASSDFLRRQRMGETQYF.

CDR3 sequence reads: CASSDSLSGSSPNEQFF. The CDR3 DNA reads TGTGCCAGCAGTGACTCCCTTAGCGGGAGCAGTCCCAATGAGCAGTTCTTC. The rearrangement joins TRBV6-4 to TRBJ2-1; 9 bases agree with TRBD2. From germline, CDR1 is MRHNA and CDR2 SNTAGT. V lost 0 bases to trimming and J lost 6 bases; unmatched junction nucleotides: 9. The CDR3 totals 17 residues.

This clone was detected once. This chain uses TRBV28 with TRBJ1-3; 8 nucleotides agree with TRBD1. CDR1 and CDR2 (germline): MDHEN, SYDVKM. Trimming at V came to 4 bases and at J to 4 bases, leaving 3 bases not matched to a gene. This CDR3 spans 14 amino acids. CDR3 region: CASSSTGEGNTIYF. As DNA, the CDR3 is TGTGCCAGCAGTTCGACAGGGGAAGGAAACACCATATATTTT.

This chain uses TRBV29-1 with TRBJ2-2; D is unresolved. CDR3 length: 13 residues. Between the trimmed V and J ends, which lost 3 bases and 0 bases, there was a span of 5 bases. Germline assignment: CDR1 SQVTM and CDR2 ANQGSEA. CDR3 nucleotides: TGCAGCGTTGAGCTAGCGAACACCGGGGAGCTGTTTTTT. Its translation is CSVELANTGELFF.

The chain carries TRBV13 and TRBJ2-7; 13 bases map to TRBD2. V dropped 4 bases and J dropped 4; count of bases not matched to a gene: 4. The germline V gene encodes CDR1 PRHDT and CDR2 FYEKMQ (reference sequence). This CDR3 is 15 amino acids long. CDR3 loop: CASSSGLAGSYEQYF. CDR3 nucleotides: TGTGCCAGCAGCTCGGGACTAGCGGGGTCTTACGAGCAGTACTTC.

The gene calls are TRBV28 and TRBJ1-2; 8 nucleotides match TRBD1. CDR3 length: 14 residues. Losses at the gene ends were 7 bases for V and 3 bases for J; bases not matched to a gene: 7. Germline values: CDR1 MDHEN, CDR2 SYDVKM. The CDR3 DNA reads as TGTGCCAGCATCGCAGGGGGCGATGACTATGGCTACACCTTC. Translation gives CASIAGGDDYGYTF.

This chain links TRBV18 with TRBJ1-1; no clear D gene. V lost 2 bases and J lost 0, with 16 bases in between. Germline V gene data show CDR1 as KGHSH and CDR2 as LQKENI. The CDR3 extends over 17 amino acids. CDR3 residues: CASSPAAIGSMNTEAFF. In DNA, the CDR3 is TGTGCCAGCTCACCAGCGGCCATCGGGAGTATGAACACTGAAGCTTTCTTT.